This T cell receptor beta chain originates from a study of lymphopenia after photon versus proton radiotherapy. General study results and limits: After the lymphocyte nadir, photon-treated repertoires showed oligoclonal expansion, especially of CD8+ Temra cells. Photon-treated patients lost naive T cells and TCR diversity; proton-treated stayed stable. Larger post-nadir TCR diversity loss correlated inversely with survival in deceased patients.

Sequenced by immunoSEQ multiplex PCR; TCRdb stores in-frame clones only, minus some. This sample has tens of thousands of clones, with about 89% found just once. Remarks on this clone: What it binds is unknown.

Germline V CDR1 and CDR2: SEHNR, FQNEAQ (reference sequence). V gave up 7 bases and J gave up 7 bases; unmatched junction bases: 12. The CDR3 has 15 residues. This clonotype was sampled from a man older than 75 with esophageal cancer. This specimen was peripheral blood, taken from a patient treated with proton-based radiotherapy. The chain couples TRBV7-9 to TRBJ2-2; TRBD1 matches 7 bases. CDR3 amino acids: CASINTGASGGELFF. The CDR3, as DNA: TGTGCCAGCATAAATACAGGGGCTTCGGGCGGGGAGCTGTTTTTT.